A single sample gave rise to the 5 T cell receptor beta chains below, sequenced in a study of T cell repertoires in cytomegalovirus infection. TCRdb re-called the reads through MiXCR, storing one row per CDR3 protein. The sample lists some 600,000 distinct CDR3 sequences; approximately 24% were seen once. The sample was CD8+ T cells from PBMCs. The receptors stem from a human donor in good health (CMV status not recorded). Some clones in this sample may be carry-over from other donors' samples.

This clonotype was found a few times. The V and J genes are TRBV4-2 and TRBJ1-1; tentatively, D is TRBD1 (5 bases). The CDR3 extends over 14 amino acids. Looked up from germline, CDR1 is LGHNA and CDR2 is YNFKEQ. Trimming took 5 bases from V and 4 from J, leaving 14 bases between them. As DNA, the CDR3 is TGTGCCAGCAGCTTCGGGGGGGTGAGCACTGAAGCTTTCTTT. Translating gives CASSFGGVSTEAFF.

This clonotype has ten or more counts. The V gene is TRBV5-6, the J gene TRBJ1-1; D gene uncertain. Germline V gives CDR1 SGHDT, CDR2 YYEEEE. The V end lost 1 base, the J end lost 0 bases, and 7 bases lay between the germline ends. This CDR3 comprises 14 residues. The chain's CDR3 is CASSLKLLNTEAFF. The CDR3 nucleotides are TGTGCCAGCAGCTTGAAGCTTCTGAACACTGAAGCTTTCTTT.

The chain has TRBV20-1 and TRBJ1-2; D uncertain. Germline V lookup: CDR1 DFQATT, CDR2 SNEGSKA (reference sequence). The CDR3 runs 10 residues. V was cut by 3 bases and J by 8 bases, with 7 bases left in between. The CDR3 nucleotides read TGCAGTGCTAGCGAGGTCGGCTACACCTTC. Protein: CSASEVGYTF.

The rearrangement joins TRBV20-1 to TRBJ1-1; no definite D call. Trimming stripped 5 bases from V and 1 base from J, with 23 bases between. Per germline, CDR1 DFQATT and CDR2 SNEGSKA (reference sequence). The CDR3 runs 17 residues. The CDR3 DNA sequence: TGCAGTGCTCGGACCTCCCCTTATGGCCGACAGAACACTGAAGCTTTCTTT. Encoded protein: CSARTSPYGRQNTEAFF.

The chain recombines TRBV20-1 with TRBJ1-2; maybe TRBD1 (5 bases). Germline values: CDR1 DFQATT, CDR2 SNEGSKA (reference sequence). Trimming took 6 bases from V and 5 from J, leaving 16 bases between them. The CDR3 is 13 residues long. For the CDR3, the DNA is TGCAGTGCCTCCGGCAGGGCGAGGTATGGCTACACCTTC. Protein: CSASGRARYGYTF.